This TCR beta chain is drawn from a study of cytomegalovirus exposure and HLA in healthy donors. Across the study: Most donors, 80% to 90% of approximately 400 genotyped, fell in the Caucasian-associated ancestry cluster. Study-wide findings and caveats: The investigators catalogued 160 or so TCR beta chains as cytomegalovirus-associated.

There are 17 residues in the CDR3. The trim removed 0 bases at V and 3 bases at J, leaving 10 bases unmatched. The V gene's germline CDR1 is SGHNT and CDR2 YYREEE (reference sequence). Both 60 Vbeta primers and 13 Jbeta primers went into the PCR. The data were produced by immunoSEQ multiplex PCR, yet TCRdb's version contains in-frame clones alone and is incomplete. The sample carries roughly 200,000 clones, approximately 86% recorded once. As to this clone: Its antigen is still unknown.

The source of this sequence is a woman in her twenties or thirties in good health and CMV-seronegative. This rearrangement joins TRBV5-4 to TRBJ2-3; 7 bases fit TRBD2. The specimen was PBMCs. The chain's CDR3 is CASSLEPSGLRTDTQYF. The CDR3 nucleotides read TGTGCCAGCAGCTTGGAACCTTCGGGACTAAGGACAGATACGCAGTATTTT.